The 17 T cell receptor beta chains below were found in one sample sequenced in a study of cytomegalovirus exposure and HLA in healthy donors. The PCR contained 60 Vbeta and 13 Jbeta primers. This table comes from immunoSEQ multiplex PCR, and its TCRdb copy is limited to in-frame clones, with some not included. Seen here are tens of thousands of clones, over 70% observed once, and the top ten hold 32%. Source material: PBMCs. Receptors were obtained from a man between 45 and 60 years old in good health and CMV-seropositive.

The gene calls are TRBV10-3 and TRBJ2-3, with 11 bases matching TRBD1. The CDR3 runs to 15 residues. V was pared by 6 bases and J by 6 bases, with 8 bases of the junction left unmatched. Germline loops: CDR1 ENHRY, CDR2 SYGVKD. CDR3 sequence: CAISSGQGAGDTQYF. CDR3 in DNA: TGTGCCATCAGCTCAGGACAGGGGGCAGGTGATACGCAGTATTTT.

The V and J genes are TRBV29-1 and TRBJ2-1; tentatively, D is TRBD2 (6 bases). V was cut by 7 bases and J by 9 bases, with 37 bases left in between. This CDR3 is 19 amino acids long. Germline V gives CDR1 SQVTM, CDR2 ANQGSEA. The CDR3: CSGTKPRGSFRASEGEQFF. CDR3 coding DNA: TGCAGCGGTACAAAACCAAGGGGTTCGTTTAGGGCTAGCGAGGGTGAGCAGTTCTTC.

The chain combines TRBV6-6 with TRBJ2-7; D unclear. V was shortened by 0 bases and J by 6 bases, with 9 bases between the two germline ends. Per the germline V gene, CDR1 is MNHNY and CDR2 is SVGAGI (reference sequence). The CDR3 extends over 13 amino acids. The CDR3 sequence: CASSYSSFFEQYF. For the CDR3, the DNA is TGTGCCAGCAGTTACTCGTCCTTCTTCGAGCAGTACTTC.

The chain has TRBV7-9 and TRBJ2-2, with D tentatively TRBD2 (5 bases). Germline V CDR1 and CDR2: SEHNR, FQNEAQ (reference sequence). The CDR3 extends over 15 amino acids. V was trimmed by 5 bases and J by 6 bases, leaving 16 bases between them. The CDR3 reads CASSPGLEKSGELFF. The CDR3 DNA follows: TGTGCCAGCAGCCCAGGACTGGAAAAGTCCGGGGAGCTGTTTTTT. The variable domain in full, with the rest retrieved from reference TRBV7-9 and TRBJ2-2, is DTGVSQNPRHKITKRGQNVTFRCDPISEHNRLYWYRQTLGQGPEFLTYFQNEAQLEKSRLLSDRFSAERPKGSFSTLEIQRTEQGDSAMYLCASSPGLEKSGELFFGEGSRLTVL.

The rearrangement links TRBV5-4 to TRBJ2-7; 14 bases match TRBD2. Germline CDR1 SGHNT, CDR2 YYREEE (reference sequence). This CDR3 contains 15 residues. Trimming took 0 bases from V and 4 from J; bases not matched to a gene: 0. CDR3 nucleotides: TGTGCCAGCAGCTTGGGACTAGCGGGAGGGTACGAGCAGTACTTC. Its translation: CASSLGLAGGYEQYF.

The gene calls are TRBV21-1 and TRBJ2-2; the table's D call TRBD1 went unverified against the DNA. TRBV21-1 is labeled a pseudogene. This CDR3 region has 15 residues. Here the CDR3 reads CASSKPGQLVGELFF. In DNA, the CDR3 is TGTGCCAGCAGCAAACCGGGACAGCTCGTCGGGGAGCTGTTTTTT.

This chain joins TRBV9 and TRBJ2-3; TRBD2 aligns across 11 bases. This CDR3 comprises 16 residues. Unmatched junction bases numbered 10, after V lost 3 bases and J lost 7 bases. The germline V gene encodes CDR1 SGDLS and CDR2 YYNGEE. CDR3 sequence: CASSAIPGLAANTQYF. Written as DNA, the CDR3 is TGTGCCAGCAGCGCGATTCCGGGACTAGCGGCAAATACGCAGTATTTT.

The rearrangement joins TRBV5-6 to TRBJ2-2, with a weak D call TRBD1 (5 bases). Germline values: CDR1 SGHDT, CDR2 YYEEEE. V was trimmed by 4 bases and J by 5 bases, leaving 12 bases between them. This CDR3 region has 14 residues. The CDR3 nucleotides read TGTGCCAGCAGCCCCTCCCCAGGGACCGGGGAGCTGTTTTTT. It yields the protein CASSPSPGTGELFF.

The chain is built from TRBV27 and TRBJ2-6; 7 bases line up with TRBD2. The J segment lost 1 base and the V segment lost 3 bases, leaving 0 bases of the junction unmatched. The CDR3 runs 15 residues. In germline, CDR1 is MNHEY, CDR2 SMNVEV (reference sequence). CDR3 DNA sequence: TGTGCCAGCAGTTTGGGGGGGTCTGGGGCCAACGTCCTGACTTTC. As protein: CASSLGGSGANVLTF.

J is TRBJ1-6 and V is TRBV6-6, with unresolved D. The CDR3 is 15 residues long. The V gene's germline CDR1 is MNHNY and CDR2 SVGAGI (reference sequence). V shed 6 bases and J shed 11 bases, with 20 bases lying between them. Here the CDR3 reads CASRYRLDSDTPLHF. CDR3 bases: TGTGCCAGCAGATACCGTCTCGATAGTGACACACCCCTCCACTTT.

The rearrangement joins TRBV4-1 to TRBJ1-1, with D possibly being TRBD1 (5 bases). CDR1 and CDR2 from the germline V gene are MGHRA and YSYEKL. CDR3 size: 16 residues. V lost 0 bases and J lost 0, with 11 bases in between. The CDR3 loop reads CASSQEGVLLNTEAFF. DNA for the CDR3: TGCGCCAGCAGCCAAGAAGGGGTCCTATTGAACACTGAAGCTTTCTTT.

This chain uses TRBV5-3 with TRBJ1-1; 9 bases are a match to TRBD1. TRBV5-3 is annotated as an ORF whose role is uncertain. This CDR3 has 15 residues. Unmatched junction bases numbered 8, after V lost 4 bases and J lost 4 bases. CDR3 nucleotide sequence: TGTGCCAGAAGCCATACCCGGGACAGGGTCACTGAAGCTTTCTTT. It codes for CARSHTRDRVTEAFF.

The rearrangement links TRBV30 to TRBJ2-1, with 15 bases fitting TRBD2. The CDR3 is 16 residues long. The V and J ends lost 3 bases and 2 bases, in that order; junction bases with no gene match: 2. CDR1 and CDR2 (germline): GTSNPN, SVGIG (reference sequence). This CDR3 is CAWSGLAGGAYNEQFF. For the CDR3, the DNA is TGTGCCTGGAGCGGACTAGCGGGGGGGGCCTACAATGAGCAGTTCTTC.

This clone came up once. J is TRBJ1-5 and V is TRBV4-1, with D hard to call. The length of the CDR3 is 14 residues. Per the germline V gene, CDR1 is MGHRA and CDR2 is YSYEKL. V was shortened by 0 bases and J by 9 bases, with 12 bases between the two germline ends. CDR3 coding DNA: TGCGCCAGCAGCCAAGACCCCCTGGTGAGGCCCCAGCATTTT. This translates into CASSQDPLVRPQHF.

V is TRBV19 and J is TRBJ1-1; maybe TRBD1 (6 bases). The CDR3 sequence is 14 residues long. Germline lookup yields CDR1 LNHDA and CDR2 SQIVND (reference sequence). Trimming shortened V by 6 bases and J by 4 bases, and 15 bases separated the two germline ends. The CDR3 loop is CASSQQGRATEAFF. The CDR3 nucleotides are TGTGCCAGTAGCCAGCAGGGGAGGGCCACTGAAGCTTTCTTT.

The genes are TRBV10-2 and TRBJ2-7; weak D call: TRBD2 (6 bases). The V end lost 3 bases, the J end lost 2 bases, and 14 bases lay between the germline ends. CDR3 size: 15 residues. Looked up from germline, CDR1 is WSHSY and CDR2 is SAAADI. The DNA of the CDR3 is TGCGCCAGCAGTGATCCCGCTAGCGAAGCCTACGAGCAGTACTTC. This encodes CASSDPASEAYEQYF.

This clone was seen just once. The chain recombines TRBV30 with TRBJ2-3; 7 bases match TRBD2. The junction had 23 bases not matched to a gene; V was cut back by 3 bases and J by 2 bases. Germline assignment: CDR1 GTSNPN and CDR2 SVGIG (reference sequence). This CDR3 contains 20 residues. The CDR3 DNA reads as TGTGCCTGGAGACCCGGACTGGGCGGGAGAACGCCTGGATCCACAGATACGCAGTATTTT. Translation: CAWRPGLGGRTPGSTDTQYF.